This TCR beta chain came from a study of T cell responses to AZD1222 COVID-19 vaccine. Profiled with immunoSEQ multiplex PCR; TCRdb holds only in-frame clones, not every one. The data show over 150,000 clones, roughly nine tenths seen once. The CDR3 has 18 residues. A word on this clone: Its target is unknown.

Study-wide points: Regions 160-218 and 743-854 held dominance among vaccine-associated CD4 TCRs, which spanned spike.

This sequence joins TRBV21-1 and TRBJ2-2; TRBD1 is the table's D call and was not checked against the DNA. TRBV21-1 is reported as a pseudogene. The sequence was collected from an adult in good health. Sequences were derived from peripheral blood, sampled on day 0 of MenACWY control vaccination. In DNA form, the CDR3 reads TGTGCCAGCAGCAAAAAGAAGACCGGGACACCCAACACCGGGGAGCTGTTTTTT. Its protein product is CASSKKKTGTPNTGELFF.